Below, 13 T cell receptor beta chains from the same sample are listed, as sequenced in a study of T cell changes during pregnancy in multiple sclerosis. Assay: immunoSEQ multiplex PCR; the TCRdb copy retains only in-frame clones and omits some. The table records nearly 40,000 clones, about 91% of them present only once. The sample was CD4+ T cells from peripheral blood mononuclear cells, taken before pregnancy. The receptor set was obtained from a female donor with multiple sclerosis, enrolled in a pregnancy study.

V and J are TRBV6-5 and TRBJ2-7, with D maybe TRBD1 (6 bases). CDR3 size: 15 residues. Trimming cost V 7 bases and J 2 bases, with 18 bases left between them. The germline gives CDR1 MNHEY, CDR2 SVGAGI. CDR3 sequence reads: CASNPSPTGPYEQYF. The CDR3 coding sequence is TGTGCCAGCAATCCCAGCCCCACAGGGCCCTACGAGCAGTACTTC.

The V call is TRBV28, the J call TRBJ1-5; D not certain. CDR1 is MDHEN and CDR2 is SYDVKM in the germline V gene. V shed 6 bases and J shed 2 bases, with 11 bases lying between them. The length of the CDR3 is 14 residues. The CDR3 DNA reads TGTGCCAGCAGCAGGAGGGTTGGCAATCAGCCCCAGCATTTT. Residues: CASSRRVGNQPQHF.

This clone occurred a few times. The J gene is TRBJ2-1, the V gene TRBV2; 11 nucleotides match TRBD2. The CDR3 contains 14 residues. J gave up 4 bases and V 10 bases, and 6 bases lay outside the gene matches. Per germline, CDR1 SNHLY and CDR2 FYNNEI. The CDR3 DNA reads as TGTGCCACCTCTAGACTAGCGGGGTACAATGAGCAGTTCTTC. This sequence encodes CATSRLAGYNEQFF.

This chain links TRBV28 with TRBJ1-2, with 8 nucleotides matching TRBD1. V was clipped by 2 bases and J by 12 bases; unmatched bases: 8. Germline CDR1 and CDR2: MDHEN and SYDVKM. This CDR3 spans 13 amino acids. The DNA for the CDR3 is TGTGCCAGCAGTTTAATCTCGGACAGGGTAAACACCTTC. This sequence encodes CASSLISDRVNTF.

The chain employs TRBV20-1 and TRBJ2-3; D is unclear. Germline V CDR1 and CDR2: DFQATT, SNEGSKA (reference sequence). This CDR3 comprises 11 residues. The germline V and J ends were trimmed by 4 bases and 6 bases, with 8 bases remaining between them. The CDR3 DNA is TGCAGTGCTACAGAGAGGGATACGCAGTATTTT. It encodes CSATERDTQYF.

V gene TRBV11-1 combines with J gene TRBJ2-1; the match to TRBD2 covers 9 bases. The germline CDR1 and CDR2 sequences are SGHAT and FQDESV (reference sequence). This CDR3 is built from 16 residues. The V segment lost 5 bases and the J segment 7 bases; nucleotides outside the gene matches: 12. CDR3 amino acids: CASSAPGLANPNEQFF. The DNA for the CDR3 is TGTGCCAGCAGCGCCCCGGGACTAGCCAACCCAAATGAGCAGTTCTTC.

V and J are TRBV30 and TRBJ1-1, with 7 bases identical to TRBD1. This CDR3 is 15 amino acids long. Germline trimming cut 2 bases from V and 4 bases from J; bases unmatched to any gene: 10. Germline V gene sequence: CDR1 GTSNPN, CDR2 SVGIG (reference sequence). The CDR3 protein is CAWSSKTGSGTEAFF. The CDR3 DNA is TGTGCCTGGAGTTCCAAGACAGGGAGTGGCACTGAAGCTTTCTTT.

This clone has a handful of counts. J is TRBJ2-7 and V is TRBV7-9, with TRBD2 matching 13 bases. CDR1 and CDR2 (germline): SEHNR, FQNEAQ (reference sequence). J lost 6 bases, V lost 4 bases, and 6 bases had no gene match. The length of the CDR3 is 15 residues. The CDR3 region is CASSSTGTSGTEQYF. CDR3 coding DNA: TGTGCCAGCAGCTCTACGGGGACTAGCGGGACCGAGCAGTACTTC.

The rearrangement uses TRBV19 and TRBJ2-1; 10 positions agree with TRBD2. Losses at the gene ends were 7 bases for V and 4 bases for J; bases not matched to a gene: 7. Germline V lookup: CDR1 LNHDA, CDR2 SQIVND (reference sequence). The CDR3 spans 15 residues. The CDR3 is CASTLGTSEYNEQFF. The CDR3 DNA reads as TGTGCCAGTACCCTAGGGACTAGCGAATACAATGAGCAGTTCTTC.

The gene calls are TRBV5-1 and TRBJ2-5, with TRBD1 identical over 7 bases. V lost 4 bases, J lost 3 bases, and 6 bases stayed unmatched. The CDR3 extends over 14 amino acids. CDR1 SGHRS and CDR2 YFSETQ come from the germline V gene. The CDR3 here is CASSPTGLKETQYF. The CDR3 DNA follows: TGCGCCAGCAGCCCGACAGGGTTGAAAGAGACCCAGTACTTC. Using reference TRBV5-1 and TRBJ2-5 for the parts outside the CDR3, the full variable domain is KAGVTQTPRYLIKTRGQQVTLSCSPISGHRSVSWYQQTPGQGLQFLFEYFSETQRNKGNFPGRFSGRQFSNSRSEMNVSTLELGDSALYLCASSPTGLKETQYFGPGTRLLVL.

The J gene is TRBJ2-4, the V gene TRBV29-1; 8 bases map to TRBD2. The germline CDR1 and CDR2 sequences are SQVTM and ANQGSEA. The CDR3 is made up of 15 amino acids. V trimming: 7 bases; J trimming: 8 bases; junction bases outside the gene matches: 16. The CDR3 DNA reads TGCAGCGCAGCTAACCCCTTGGGACTAGAATACATTCAGTACTTC. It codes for CSAANPLGLEYIQYF.

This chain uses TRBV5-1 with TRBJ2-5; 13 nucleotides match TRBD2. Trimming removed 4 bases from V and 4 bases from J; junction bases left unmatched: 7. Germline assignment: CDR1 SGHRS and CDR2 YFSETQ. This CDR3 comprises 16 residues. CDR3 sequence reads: CASSRTGTSGIETQYF. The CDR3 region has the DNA TGCGCCAGCAGCCGTACCGGGACTAGCGGGATAGAGACCCAGTACTTC.

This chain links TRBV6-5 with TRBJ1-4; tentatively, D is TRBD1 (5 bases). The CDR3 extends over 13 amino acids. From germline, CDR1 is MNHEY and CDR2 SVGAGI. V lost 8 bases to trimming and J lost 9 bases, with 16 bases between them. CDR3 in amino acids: CASGSRDSKKLFF. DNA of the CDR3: TGTGCCAGCGGTTCCCGGGACTCAAAAAAACTGTTTTTT.